This is a list of T cell receptor beta chains from one sample in a study of neurological immune-mediated disorders. TCRdb analysed the 5' RACE reads with MiXCR anew, one entry per CDR3 protein. The sample gives approximately 50,000 distinct CDR3 sequences, under 13% of which show up once; approximately 5.3% is in the top ten. Sequenced material: PBMCs. Receptor source: a man in his 70s with HTLV-1-associated myelopathy (HAM/TSP). Both conserved end residues are part of each CDR3. A D gene is named only where the DNA matches it firmly. Size values are once, few and many counts, or a class for expanded clones, and some rows have none.

CDR3 DNA	CDR3 protein	D gene	clone size	J gene	V gene
TGTGCCAGCAGTGACCCAAACACCGGGGAGCTGTTTTTT	CASSDPNTGELFF	NA	many	TRBJ2-2	TRBV6-1
TGTGCCAGCTCACGCGGGAGAGCCAATGAGCAGTTCTTC	CASSRGRANEQFF	TRBD2	many	TRBJ2-1	TRBV6-1
TGTGCCAGCAGTTTAGCGGGAGTTTTTCTTAATGAGCAGTTCTTC	CASSLAGVFLNEQFF	TRBD2	many	TRBJ2-1	TRBV28
TGTGCCAGCAGCTTGCGTTCGGGGACGGCCTCCTACAATGAGCAGTTCTTC	CASSLRSGTASYNEQFF	NA	NA	TRBJ2-1	TRBV5-5
TGTGCCAGCATCAGACAGGGAGGTTCCTACAATGAGCAGTTCTTC	CASIRQGGSYNEQFF	NA	many	TRBJ2-1	TRBV3-1
TGTGCCAGCAGCTCCGGGACTAGCAATGAGCAGTTCTTC	CASSSGTSNEQFF	TRBD2	many	TRBJ2-1	TRBV11-2
TGCGCCAGCAGCTTGAGGGTTAGCGGGAGAAACAATGAGCAGTTCTTC	CASSLRVSGRNNEQFF	TRBD2	many	TRBJ2-1	TRBV5-1
TGCAGTGCCACGACAGGGGGGCTGAATGAGCAGTTCTTC	CSATTGGLNEQFF	TRBD1	many	TRBJ2-1	TRBV20-1
TGCAGTGCTATCCCAGGGGGGGGTTCTGGCACTGAAGCTTTCTTT	CSAIPGGGSGTEAFF	TRBD1	many	TRBJ1-1	TRBV20-1
TGTGCCAGCACCGAAGTACTTTACGAGCAGTACTTC	CASTEVLYEQYF	NA	many	TRBJ2-7	TRBV6-1
TGTGCCAGCAGTTTAGGGTTCTTTAGGCTAGCGTTTTGGAATGAGCAGTTCTTC	CASSLGFFRLAFWNEQFF	NA	many	TRBJ2-1	TRBV27
TGTGCCAGCAGCCAAGACAGGCTGCACACCGGGGAGCTGTTTTTT	CASSQDRLHTGELFF	NA	many	TRBJ2-2	TRBV14
TGTGCCAGCAGCTTAGACGCGGGGTGGGTCTATGGCTACACCTTC	CASSLDAGWVYGYTF	NA	many	TRBJ1-2	TRBV7-6